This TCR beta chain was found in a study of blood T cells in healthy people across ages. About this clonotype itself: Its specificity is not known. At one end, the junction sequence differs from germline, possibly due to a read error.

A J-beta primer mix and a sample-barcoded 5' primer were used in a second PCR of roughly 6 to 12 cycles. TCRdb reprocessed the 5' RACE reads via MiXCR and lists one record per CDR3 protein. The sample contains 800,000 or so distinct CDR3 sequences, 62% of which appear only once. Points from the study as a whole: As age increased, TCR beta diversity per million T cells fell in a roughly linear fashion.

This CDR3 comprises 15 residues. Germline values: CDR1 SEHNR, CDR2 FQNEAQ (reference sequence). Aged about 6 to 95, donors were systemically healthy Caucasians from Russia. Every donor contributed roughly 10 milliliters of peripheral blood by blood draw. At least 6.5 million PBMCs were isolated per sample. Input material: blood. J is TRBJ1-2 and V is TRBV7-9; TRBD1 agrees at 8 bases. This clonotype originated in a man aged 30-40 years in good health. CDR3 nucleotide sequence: TGTGCCAGCAGCCCTACAGGGGGAGAGTACTATGGCCACACCTTC. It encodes CASSPTGGEYYGHTF.